Reported below is one T cell receptor beta chain. Its antigen is still unknown. The data derive from a study of T-cell memory formation after mild COVID-19. The length of the CDR3 is 16 residues. With 2 bases clipped from V and 8 bases from J, the junction kept 10 bases outside the gene matches. Germline CDR1 and CDR2: SEHNR and FQNEAQ (reference sequence). Notes on the study in general: Pre-infection memory harbored some responding clones, suggesting cross-reactive memory joined.

cDNA libraries for TCR alpha and TCR beta, carrying sample barcodes and UMIs, came from 5'RACE with constant-segment primers. TCRdb re-called the 5' RACE reads through MiXCR, storing one row per CDR3 protein. The profile shows about 470,000 distinct CDR3 sequences, around a quarter of them singletons. Sample: PBMCs or a T cell subset sorted from them (not recorded which). The V call is TRBV7-9, the J call TRBJ2-1; 9 positions agree with TRBD2. This TCR came from an adult woman who had mild COVID-19 (a few samples of this study predate the infection). Cell type and time point are not known. The CDR3 DNA reads TGTGCCAGCAGCTTATGGCGGGAGGGCCTTGAGGATGAGCAGTTCTTC. Its translation: CASSLWREGLEDEQFF. Using reference TRBV7-9 and TRBJ2-1 for the parts outside the CDR3, the full variable domain is DTGVSQNPRHKITKRGQNVTFRCDPISEHNRLYWYRQTLGQGPEFLTYFQNEAQLEKSRLLSDRFSAERPKGSFSTLEIQRTEQGDSAMYLCASSLWREGLEDEQFFGPGTRLTVL.